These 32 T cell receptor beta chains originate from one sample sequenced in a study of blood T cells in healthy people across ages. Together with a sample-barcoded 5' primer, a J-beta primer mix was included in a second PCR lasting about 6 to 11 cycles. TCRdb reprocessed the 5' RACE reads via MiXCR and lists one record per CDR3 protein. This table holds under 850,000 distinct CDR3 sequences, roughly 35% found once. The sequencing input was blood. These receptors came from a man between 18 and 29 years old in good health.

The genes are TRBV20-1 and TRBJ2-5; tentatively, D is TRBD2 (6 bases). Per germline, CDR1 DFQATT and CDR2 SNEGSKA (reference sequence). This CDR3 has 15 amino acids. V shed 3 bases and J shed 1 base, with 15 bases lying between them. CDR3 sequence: CSARLGGKIQETQYF. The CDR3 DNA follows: TGCAGTGCTAGGTTGGGGGGAAAGATCCAAGAGACCCAGTACTTC.

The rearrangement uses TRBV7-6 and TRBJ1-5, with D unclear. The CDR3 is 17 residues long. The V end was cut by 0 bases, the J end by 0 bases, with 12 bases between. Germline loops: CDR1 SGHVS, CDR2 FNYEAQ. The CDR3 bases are TGTGCCAGCAGCTTAGCTCCAGCCCAGACTAGCAATCAGCCCCAGCATTTT. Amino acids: CASSLAPAQTSNQPQHF.

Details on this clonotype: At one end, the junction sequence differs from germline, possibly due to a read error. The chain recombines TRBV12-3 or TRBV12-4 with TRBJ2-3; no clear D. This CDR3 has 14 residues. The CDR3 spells CTSNSLGTPDTQYF. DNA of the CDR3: TGTACCAGCAATAGTCTAGGTACCCCAGATACGCAGTATTTT.

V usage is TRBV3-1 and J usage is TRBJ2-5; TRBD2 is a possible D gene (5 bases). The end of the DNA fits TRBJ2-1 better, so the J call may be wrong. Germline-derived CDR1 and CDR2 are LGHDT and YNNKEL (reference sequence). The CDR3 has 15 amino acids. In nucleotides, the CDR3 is TGTGCCAGCAGCGGATGGACGGACTCCCAAGAGACCCAGTTCTTC. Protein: CASSGWTDSQETQFF.

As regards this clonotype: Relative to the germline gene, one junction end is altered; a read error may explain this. The CDR3 spells CASRPVLWGSSYNSPPHF. DNA for the CDR3: TGTGCCAGCAGGCCCGTTTTGTGGGGAAGCTCCTATAATTCGCCCCCCCACTTT. The V call is TRBV27, the J call TRBJ1-6; D gene uncertain. This CDR3 contains 18 residues. CDR1 and CDR2 from the germline V gene are MNHEY and SMNVEV (reference sequence).

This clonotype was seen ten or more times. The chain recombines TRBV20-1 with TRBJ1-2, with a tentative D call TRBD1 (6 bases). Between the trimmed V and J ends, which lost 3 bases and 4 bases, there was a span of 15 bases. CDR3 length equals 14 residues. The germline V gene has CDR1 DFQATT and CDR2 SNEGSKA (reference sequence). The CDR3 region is CSARAPGAGYGYTF. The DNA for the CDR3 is TGCAGTGCTAGGGCACCAGGGGCAGGCTATGGCTACACCTTC.

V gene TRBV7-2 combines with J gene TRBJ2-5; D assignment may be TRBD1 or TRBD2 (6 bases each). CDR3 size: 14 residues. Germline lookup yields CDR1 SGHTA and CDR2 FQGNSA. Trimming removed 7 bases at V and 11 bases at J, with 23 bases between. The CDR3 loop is CASNQDGGHNEQYF. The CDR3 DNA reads TGTGCCAGCAACCAGGATGGGGGGCACAATGAGCAGTACTTC. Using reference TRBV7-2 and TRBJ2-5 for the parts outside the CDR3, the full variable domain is GAGVSQSPSNKVTEKGKDVELRCDPISGHTALYWYRQSLGQGLEFLIYFQGNSAPDKSGLPSDRFSAERTGGSVSTLTIQRTQQEDSAVYLCASNQDGGHNEQYFGPGTRLLVL.

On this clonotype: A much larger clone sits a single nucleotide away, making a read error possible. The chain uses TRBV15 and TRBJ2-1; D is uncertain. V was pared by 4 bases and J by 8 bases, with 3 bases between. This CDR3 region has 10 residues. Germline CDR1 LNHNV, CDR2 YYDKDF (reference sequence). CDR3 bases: TGTGCCACCAGCAACGATGAGCAGTTCTTC. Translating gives CATSNDEQFF.

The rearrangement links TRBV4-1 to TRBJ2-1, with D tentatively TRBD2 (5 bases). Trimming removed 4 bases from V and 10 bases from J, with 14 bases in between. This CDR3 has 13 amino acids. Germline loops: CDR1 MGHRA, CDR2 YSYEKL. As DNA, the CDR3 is TGCGCCAGCAGCCTCTACGGGAACTACGAGCAGTTCTTC. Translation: CASSLYGNYEQFF.

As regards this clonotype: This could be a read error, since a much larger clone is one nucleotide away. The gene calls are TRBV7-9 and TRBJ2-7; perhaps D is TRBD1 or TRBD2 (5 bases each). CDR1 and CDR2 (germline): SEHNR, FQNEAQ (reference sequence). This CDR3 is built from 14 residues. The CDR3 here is CASRPTGASYEQHF. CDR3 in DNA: TGTGCCAGCAGACCCACCGGGGCCTCCTACGAGCAGCACTTC.

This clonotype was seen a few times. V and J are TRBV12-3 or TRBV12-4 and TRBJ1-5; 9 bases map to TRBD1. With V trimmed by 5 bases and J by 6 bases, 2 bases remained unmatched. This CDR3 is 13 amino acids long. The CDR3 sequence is CASSATGGQPQHF. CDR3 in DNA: TGTGCCAGCAGTGCGACAGGGGGTCAGCCCCAGCATTTT.

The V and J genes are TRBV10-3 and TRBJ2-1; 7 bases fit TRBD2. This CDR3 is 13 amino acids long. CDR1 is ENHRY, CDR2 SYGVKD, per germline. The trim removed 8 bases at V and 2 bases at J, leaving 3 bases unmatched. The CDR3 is CAIDGLAYNEQFF. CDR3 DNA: TGTGCCATCGACGGACTAGCCTACAATGAGCAGTTCTTC.

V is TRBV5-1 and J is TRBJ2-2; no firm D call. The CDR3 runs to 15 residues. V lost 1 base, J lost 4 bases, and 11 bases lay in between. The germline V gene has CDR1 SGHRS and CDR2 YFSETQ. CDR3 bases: TGCGCCAGCAGCTTGTCGGTAGCCCGCACCGGGGAGCTGTTTTTT. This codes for CASSLSVARTGELFF.

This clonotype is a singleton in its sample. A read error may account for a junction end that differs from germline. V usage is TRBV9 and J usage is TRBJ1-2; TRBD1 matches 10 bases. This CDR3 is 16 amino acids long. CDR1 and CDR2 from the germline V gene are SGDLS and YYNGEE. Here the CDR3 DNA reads TGTGCCAGCAGGAAGACAGGGGGCTTAGGTGACGATGGCGACACCTTC. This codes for CASRKTGGLGDDGDTF.

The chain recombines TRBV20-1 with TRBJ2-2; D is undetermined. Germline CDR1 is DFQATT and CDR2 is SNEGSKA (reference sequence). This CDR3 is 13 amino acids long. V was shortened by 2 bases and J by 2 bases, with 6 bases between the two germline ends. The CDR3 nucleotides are TGCAGTGCTAGAAACTTTAACACCGGGGAGCTGTTTTTT. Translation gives CSARNFNTGELFF.

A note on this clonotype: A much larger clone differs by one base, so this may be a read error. The CDR3 sequence is CASSQGLQGGLLSDEQYF. Here the CDR3 DNA reads TGCGCCAGCAGCCAAGGTCTGCAGGGTGGCCTTCTTTCGGACGAGCAGTACTTC. The J gene is TRBJ2-7, the V gene TRBV4-3; possibly TRBD1 for D (5 bases). Germline V gene sequence: CDR1 LGHNA, CDR2 YSLEER. V was clipped by 1 base and J by 5 bases, with 24 bases between them. This CDR3 is built from 18 residues.

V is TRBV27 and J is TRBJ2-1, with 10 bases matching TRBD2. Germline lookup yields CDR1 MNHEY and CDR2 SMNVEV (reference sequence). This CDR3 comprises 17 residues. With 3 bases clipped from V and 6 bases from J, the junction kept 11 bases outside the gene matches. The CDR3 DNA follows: TGTGCCAGCAGTTTTGGGCTAGCGGGGGTCTTGGGCAATGAGCAGTTCTTC. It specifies CASSFGLAGVLGNEQFF.

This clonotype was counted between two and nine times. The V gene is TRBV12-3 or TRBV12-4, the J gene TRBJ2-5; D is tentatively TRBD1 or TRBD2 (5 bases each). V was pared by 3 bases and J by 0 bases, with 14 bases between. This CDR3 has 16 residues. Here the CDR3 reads CASSLGETLNQETQYF. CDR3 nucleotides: TGTGCCAGCAGTTTGGGGGAGACCTTAAACCAAGAGACCCAGTACTTC.

The CDR3 DNA sequence: TGTGCCAGCAGCTTAGCGACGGGGACGAACACCGGGGAGCTGTTTTTT. This sequence encodes CASSLATGTNTGELFF. The chain employs TRBV7-9 and TRBJ2-2, with a weak D call TRBD2 (5 bases). V was shortened by 0 bases and J by 0 bases, with 8 bases between the two germline ends. Germline V gene data show CDR1 as SEHNR and CDR2 as FQNEAQ (reference sequence). This CDR3 is 16 amino acids long.

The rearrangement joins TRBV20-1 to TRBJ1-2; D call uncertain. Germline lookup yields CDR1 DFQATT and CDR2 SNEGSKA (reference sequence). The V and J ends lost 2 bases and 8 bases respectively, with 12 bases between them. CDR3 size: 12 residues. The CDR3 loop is CSARLPPAGYTF. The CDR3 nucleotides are TGCAGTGCTAGATTACCACCAGCGGGCTACACCTTC.

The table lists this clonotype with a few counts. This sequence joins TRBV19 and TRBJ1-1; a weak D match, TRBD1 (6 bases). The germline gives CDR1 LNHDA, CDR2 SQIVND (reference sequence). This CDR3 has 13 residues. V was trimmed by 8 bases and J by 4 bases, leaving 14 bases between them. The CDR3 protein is CASGASGATEAFF. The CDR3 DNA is TGTGCCAGTGGGGCGTCAGGGGCCACTGAAGCTTTCTTT.

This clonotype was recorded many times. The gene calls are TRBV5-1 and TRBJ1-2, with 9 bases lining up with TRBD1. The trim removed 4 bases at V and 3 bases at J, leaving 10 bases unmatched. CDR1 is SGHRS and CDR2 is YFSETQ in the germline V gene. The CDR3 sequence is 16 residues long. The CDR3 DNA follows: TGCGCCAGCAGCAATACCGGGACAGGGTATGACTATGGCTACACCTTC. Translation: CASSNTGTGYDYGYTF.

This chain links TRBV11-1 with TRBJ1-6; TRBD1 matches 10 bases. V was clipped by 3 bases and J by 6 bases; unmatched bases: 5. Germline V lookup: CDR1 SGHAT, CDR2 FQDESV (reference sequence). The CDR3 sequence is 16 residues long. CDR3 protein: CASSLHGTGVNSPLHF. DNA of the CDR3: TGTGCCAGCAGCTTGCACGGGACAGGGGTTAATTCACCCCTCCACTTT.

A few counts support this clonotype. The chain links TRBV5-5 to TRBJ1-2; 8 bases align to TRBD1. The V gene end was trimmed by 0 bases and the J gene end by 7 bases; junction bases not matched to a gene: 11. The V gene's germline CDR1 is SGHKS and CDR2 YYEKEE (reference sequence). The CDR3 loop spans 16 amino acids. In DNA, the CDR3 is TGTGCCAGCAGCTTGGTTCAGGGGGCAGACCTGGTTGGCTACACCTTC. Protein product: CASSLVQGADLVGYTF.

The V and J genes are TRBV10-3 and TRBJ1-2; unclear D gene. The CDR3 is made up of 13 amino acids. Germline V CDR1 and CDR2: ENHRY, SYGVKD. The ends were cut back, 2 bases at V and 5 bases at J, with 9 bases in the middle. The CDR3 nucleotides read TGTGCCATCAGTGAGCGCGGGAAATATGGCTACACCTTC. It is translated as CAISERGKYGYTF.

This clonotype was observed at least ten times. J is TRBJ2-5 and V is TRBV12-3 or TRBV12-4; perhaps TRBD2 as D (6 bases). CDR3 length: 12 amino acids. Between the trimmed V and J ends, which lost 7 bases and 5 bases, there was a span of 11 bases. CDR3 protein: CASTLGGETQYF. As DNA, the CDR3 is TGTGCCAGCACTCTAGGAGGGGAGACCCAGTACTTC.

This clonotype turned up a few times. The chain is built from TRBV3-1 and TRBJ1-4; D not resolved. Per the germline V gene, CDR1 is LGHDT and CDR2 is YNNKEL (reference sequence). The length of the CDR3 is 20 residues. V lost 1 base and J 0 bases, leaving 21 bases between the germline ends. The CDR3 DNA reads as TGTGCCAGCAGCCAAGTACGGGCGGAGGCCATGGGTGCAACTAATGAAAAACTGTTTTTT. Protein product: CASSQVRAEAMGATNEKLFF.

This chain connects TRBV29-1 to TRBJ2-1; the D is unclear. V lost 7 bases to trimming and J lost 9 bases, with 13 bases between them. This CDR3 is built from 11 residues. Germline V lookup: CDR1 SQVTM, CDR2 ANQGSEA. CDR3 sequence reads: CSALWGIEQFF. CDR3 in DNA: TGCAGCGCCCTGTGGGGAATTGAGCAGTTCTTC.

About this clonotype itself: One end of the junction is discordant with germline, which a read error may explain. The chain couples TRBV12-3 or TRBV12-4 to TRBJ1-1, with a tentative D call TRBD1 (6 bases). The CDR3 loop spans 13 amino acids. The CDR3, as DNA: TGTGCCTGCAGCAAGGGGGGGAACCCTGAAGCTTTCTTT. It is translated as CACSKGGNPEAFF.

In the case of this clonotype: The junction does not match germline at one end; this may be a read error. The CDR3 DNA is TGTGCCAGCAGCTTAGCTTCCCAGGGCTATGACTACACCTTC. Translating gives CASSLASQGYDYTF. This rearrangement joins TRBV7-2 to TRBJ1-2; D possibly corresponds to TRBD1 (5 bases). The germline gives CDR1 SGHTA, CDR2 FQGNSA. CDR3 length: 14 amino acids.

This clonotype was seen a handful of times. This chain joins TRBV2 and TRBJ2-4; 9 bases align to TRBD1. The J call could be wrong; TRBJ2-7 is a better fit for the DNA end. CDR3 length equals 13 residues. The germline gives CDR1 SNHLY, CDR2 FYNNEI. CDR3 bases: TGTGCCAGCAGTGAGACAGGGGGTGACGAGCAGTACTTC. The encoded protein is CASSETGGDEQYF.

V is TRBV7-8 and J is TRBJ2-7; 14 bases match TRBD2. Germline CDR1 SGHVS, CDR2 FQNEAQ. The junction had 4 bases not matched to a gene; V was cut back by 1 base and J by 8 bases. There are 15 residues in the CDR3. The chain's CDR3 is CASSLGGLAGAQQYF. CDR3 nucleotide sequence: TGTGCCAGCAGCTTAGGGGGACTAGCGGGAGCCCAGCAGTACTTC. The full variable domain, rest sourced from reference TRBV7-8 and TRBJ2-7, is GAGVSQSPRYKVAKRGQDVALRCDPISGHVSLFWYQQALGQGPEFLTYFQNEAQLDKSGLPSDRFFAERPEGSVSTLKIQRTQQEDSAVYLCASSLGGLAGAQQYFGPGTRLTVT.